The 17 T cell receptor beta chains below all came from one sample that was sequenced in a study of T cell responses to AZD1222 COVID-19 vaccine. Sequencing used immunoSEQ multiplex PCR; TCRdb keeps in-frame clones, though not all of them. Counted here are roughly 120,000 clones, 75% to 90% occurring once; the ten biggest clones make up 1.6%. This specimen was peripheral blood, taken on day 0 of AZD1222 vaccination. The receptors here all came from an adult in good health.

The V call is TRBV9, the J call TRBJ1-5; D gene uncertain. This CDR3 region has 14 residues. Trimming removed 0 bases from V and 4 bases from J, with 8 bases in between. In germline, CDR1 is SGDLS, CDR2 YYNGEE. The CDR3 here is CASSVAAANQPQHF. In DNA, the CDR3 is TGTGCCAGCAGCGTAGCTGCAGCTAATCAGCCCCAGCATTTT.

The V and J genes are TRBV4-3 and TRBJ1-2; 9 nucleotides align to TRBD1. This CDR3 region has 14 residues. From germline, CDR1 is LGHNA and CDR2 YSLEER. Germline trimming cut 3 bases from V and 6 bases from J; bases unmatched to any gene: 5. The CDR3 coding sequence is TGCGCCAGCAGCCATCCCGGGACAGGGAATGGCTACACCTTC. It codes for CASSHPGTGNGYTF.

The chain uses TRBV6-6 and TRBJ1-5; D not resolved. The germline V gene encodes CDR1 MNHNY and CDR2 SVGAGI (reference sequence). Trimming left V 6 bases short and J 9 bases short, with 12 bases between. This CDR3 contains 12 residues. The CDR3 DNA reads as TGTGCCAGCAGCCTACCCCTGGGGCCCCAGCATTTT. Amino acid sequence: CASSLPLGPQHF.

Concerning this clone: One end of the junction varies from germline; a read error may be responsible. The chain is built from TRBV19 and TRBJ1-6; tentatively, D is TRBD1 (6 bases). The germline CDR1 and CDR2 sequences are LNHDA and SQIVND (reference sequence). The CDR3 spans 11 residues. CDR3 loop: CASSTGTFPHF. For the CDR3, the DNA is TGTGCCAGTAGTACCGGGACATTCCCTCATTTT.

This sequence joins TRBV19 and TRBJ1-2; no firm D call. Between the trimmed V and J ends, which lost 4 bases and 2 bases, there was a span of 2 bases. Germline lookup yields CDR1 LNHDA and CDR2 SQIVND (reference sequence). The CDR3 has 11 amino acids. The CDR3 sequence is CASSKNYGYTF. Written as DNA, the CDR3 is TGTGCCAGTAGTAAAAACTATGGCTACACCTTC.

The J gene is TRBJ1-5, the V gene TRBV27; 7 nucleotides align to TRBD1. Trimming at V came to 4 bases and at J to 3 bases, leaving 6 bases not matched to a gene. This CDR3 spans 15 amino acids. Germline assignment: CDR1 MNHEY and CDR2 SMNVEV (reference sequence). Here the CDR3 reads CASSSIQGVNQPQHF. The DNA of the CDR3 is TGTGCCAGCAGTTCGATCCAGGGGGTCAATCAGCCCCAGCATTTT.

The chain uses TRBV13 and TRBJ1-5, with 7 bases lining up with TRBD1. The CDR3 covers 15 residues. Germline values: CDR1 PRHDT, CDR2 FYEKMQ (reference sequence). The V and J ends lost 1 base and 5 bases, in that order; junction bases with no gene match: 5. CDR3 DNA: TGTGCCAGCAGCTTAGCGACAGGGAGAGATCAGCCCCAGCATTTT. Residues: CASSLATGRDQPQHF.

This chain links TRBV11-3 with TRBJ2-7; weak D call: TRBD1 (5 bases). The CDR3 is made up of 15 amino acids. Trimming took off 3 bases at V and 0 bases at J, with 12 bases between the two ends. Germline V CDR1 and CDR2: SGHNT, YENEEA. The CDR3: CASSFFRTSSYEQYF. The CDR3 DNA sequence: TGTGCCAGCAGCTTCTTTAGGACATCCTCCTACGAGCAGTACTTC.

The DNA of the CDR3 is TGCGCCAGCAGCCCTGGTCTAGCGGGGGGGCGGTCAGATACGCAGTATTTT. Protein sequence: CASSPGLAGGRSDTQYF. This chain links TRBV5-1 with TRBJ2-3, with 12 bases aligning to TRBD2. The length of the CDR3 is 17 residues. The junction had 10 bases not matched to a gene; V was cut back by 4 bases and J by 4 bases. Germline lookup yields CDR1 SGHRS and CDR2 YFSETQ.

The chain recombines TRBV19 with TRBJ2-2, with 13 bases fitting TRBD2. The CDR3 consists of 19 residues. Germline V lookup: CDR1 LNHDA, CDR2 SQIVND (reference sequence). V was pared by 5 bases and J by 0 bases, with 9 bases of the junction left unmatched. Here the CDR3 reads CASSEGLAGRLTNTGELFF. The CDR3 DNA follows: TGTGCCAGTAGTGAGGGACTAGCGGGGAGGCTCACGAACACCGGGGAGCTGTTTTTT.

This chain connects TRBV4-2 to TRBJ2-4; TRBD2 is a possible D gene (7 bases). The germline CDR1 and CDR2 sequences are LGHNA and YNFKEQ. CDR3 length: 16 amino acids. V gave up 0 bases and J gave up 8 bases, with 17 bases separating them. The CDR3 nucleotides are TGTGCCAGCAGCCAAGAATTAGGGGGGGCGGTAGACATTCAGTACTTC. Its translation is CASSQELGGAVDIQYF.

This clone came up once. The rearrangement uses TRBV6-6 and TRBJ1-6; 7 bases match TRBD1. V gave up 4 bases and J gave up 6 bases; unmatched junction bases: 6. Germline V gene lookup returns CDR1 MNHNY and CDR2 SVGAGI (reference sequence). The CDR3 extends over 15 amino acids. This CDR3 reads CASSSSHRGNSPLHF. As DNA, the CDR3 is TGTGCCAGCAGTTCCTCCCACAGGGGTAATTCACCCCTCCACTTT.

The sample holds one count of this clone. V usage is TRBV24-1 and J usage is TRBJ1-1; the D is unclear. Trimming took off 4 bases at V and 9 bases at J, with 11 bases between the two ends. Per the germline V gene, CDR1 is KGHDR and CDR2 is SFDVKD. This CDR3 is built from 12 residues. The CDR3 DNA follows: TGTGCCACCAGTGAGAGGCAGAGAAAAGCTTTCTTT. The encoded protein is CATSERQRKAFF.

The chain carries TRBV2 and TRBJ1-1; TRBD1 agrees at 7 bases. This CDR3 is 13 amino acids long. CDR1 is SNHLY and CDR2 is FYNNEI in the germline V gene. Germline trimming cut 7 bases from V and 4 bases from J; bases unmatched to any gene: 6. CDR3 in DNA: TGTGCCAGCAAAAGACAGGGTGCCACTGAAGCTTTCTTT. Translated, it gives CASKRQGATEAFF.

The rearrangement uses TRBV7-3 and TRBJ1-2, with a possible D match to TRBD1 (6 bases). The CDR3 runs to 14 residues. CDR1 and CDR2 from the germline V gene are SGHTA and FQGTGA. V was trimmed by 3 bases and J by 8 bases, leaving 16 bases between them. The CDR3 is CASSFGGAPGGYTF. In nucleotides, the CDR3 is TGTGCCAGCAGCTTTGGGGGGGCACCGGGAGGCTACACCTTC.

The V and J genes are TRBV6-4 and TRBJ1-1; no firm D call. The V gene lost 6 bases and the J gene lost 2 bases, with 19 bases spanning the gap. This CDR3 comprises 16 residues. CDR1 MRHNA and CDR2 SNTAGT come from the germline V gene. The CDR3 nucleotides are TGTGCCAGCAGACGTCGACGGGCTCCCCAAAACACTGAAGCTTTCTTT. Protein product: CASRRRRAPQNTEAFF.

V and J are TRBV5-1 and TRBJ1-2; D unclear. The CDR3 has 8 amino acids. Trimming took off 7 bases at V and 6 bases at J, with 1 base between the two ends. The V gene's germline CDR1 is SGHRS and CDR2 YFSETQ. Here the CDR3 DNA reads TGCGCCAGCGATGGCTACACCTTC. This translates into CASDGYTF.